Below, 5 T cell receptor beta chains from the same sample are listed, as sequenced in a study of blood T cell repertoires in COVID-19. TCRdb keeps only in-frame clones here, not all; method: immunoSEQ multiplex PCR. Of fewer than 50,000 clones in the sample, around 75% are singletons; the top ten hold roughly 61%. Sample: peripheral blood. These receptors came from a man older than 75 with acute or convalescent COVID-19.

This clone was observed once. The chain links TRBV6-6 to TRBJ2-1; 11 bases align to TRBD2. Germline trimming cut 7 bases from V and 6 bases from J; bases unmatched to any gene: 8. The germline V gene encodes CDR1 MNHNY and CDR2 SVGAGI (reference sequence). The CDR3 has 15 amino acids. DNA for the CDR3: TGTGCCAGCACCGATAGCGGGAGGGCCCTCAATGAGCAGTTCTTC. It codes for CASTDSGRALNEQFF.

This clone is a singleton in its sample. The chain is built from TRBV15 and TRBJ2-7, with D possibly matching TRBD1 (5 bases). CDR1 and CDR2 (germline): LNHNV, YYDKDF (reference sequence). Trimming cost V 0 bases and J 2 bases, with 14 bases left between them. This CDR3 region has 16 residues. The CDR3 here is CATSRDAGRRTYEQYF. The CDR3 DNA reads TGTGCCACCAGCAGAGATGCAGGGCGCCGGACCTACGAGCAGTACTTC.

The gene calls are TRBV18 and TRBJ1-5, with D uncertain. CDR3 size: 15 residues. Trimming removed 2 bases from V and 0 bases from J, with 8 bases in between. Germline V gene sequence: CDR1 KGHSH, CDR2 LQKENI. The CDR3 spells CASSPNSNSNQPQHF. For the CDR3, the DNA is TGTGCCAGCTCACCAAACTCGAATAGCAATCAGCCCCAGCATTTT.

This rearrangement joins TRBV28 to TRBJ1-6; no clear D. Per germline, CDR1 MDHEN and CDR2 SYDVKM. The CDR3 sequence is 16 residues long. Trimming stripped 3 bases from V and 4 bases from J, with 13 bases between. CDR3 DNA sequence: TGTGCCAGCAGTTTCTCCCAGTACCCTTATAATTCACCCCTCCACTTT. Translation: CASSFSQYPYNSPLHF.

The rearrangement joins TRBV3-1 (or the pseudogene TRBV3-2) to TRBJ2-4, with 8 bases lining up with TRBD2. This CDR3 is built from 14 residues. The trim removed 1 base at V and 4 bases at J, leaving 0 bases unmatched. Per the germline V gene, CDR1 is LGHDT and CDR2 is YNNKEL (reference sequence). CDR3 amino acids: CASSQVAGKNIQYF. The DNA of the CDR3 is TGTGCCAGCAGCCAAGTAGCGGGAAAAAACATTCAGTACTTC.